This T cell receptor beta chain was sequenced for a study of blood T cell repertoires in COVID-19. Profiling relied on immunoSEQ multiplex PCR, and the TCRdb table lists in-frame clones only, not all of them. The profile covers around 65,000 clones, with roughly 80% appearing a single time and 16% taken by the ten largest. Sequenced input: peripheral blood. This clonotype originated in a man older than 75 with active COVID-19.

CDR3 DNA: TGTGCCATCAGTGGCGGGAGTGGGCGTACCTCCTACGAGCAGTACTTC. Its translation is CAISGGSGRTSYEQYF. The chain uses TRBV10-3 and TRBJ2-7, with TRBD2 matching over 7 bases. The CDR3 is 16 residues long. Germline V gene sequence: CDR1 ENHRY, CDR2 SYGVKD. The junction had 9 bases not matched to a gene; V was cut back by 4 bases and J by 0 bases.